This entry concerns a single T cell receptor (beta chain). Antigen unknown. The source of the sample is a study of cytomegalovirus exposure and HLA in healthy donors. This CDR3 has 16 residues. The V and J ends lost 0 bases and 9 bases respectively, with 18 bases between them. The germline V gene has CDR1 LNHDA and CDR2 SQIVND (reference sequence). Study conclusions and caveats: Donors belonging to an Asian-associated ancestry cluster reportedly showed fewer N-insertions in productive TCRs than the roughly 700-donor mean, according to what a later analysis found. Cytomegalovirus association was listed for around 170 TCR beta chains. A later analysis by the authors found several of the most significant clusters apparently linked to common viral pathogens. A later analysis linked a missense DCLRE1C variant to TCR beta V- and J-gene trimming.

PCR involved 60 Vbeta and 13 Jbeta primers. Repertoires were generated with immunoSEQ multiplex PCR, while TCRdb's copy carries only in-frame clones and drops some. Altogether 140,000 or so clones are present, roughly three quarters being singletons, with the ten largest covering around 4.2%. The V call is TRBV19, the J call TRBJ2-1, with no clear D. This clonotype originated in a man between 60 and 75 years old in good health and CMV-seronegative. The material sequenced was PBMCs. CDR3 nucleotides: TGTGCCAGTAGTATAGATTCTTCATCCCAGCTAGGTGAGCAGTTCTTC. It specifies CASSIDSSSQLGEQFF.